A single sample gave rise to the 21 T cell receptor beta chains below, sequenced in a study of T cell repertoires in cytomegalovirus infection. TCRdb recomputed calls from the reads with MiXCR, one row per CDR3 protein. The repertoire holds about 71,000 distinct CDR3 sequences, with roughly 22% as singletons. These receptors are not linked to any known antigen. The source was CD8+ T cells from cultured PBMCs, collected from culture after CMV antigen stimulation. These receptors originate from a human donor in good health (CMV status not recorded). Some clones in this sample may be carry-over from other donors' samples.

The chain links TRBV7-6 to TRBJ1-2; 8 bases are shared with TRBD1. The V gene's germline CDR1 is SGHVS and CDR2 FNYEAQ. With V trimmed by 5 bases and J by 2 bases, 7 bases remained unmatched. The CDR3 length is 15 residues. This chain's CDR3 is CASSPRQGSNYGYTF. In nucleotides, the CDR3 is TGTGCCAGCAGCCCGCGACAGGGGTCAAACTATGGCTACACCTTC.

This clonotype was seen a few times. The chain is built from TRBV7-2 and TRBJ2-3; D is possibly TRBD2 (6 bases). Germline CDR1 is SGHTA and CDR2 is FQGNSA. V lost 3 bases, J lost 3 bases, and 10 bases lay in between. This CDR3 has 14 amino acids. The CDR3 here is CASSFGGLTDTQYF. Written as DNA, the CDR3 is TGTGCCAGCAGCTTCGGGGGTTTAACAGATACGCAGTATTTT.

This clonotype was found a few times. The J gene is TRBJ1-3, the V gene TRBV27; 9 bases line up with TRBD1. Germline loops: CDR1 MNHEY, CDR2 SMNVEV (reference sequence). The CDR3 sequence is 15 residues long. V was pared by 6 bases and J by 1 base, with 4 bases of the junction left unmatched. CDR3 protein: CASSPGTGSGNTIYF. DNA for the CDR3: TGTGCCAGCAGCCCCGGGACAGGGTCTGGAAACACCATATATTTT.

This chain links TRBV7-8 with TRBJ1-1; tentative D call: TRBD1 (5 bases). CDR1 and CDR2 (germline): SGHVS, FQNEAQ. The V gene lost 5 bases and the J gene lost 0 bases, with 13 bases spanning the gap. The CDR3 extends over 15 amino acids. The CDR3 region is CASSPLGTVNTEAFF. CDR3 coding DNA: TGTGCCAGCAGCCCTCTCGGGACGGTGAACACTGAAGCTTTCTTT.

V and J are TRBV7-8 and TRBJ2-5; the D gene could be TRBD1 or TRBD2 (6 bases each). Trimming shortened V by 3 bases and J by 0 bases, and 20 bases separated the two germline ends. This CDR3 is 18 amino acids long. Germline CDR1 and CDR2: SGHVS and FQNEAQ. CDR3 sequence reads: CASSFAGDGGEYQETQYF. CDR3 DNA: TGTGCCAGCAGCTTTGCAGGGGACGGCGGGGAGTACCAAGAGACCCAGTACTTC.

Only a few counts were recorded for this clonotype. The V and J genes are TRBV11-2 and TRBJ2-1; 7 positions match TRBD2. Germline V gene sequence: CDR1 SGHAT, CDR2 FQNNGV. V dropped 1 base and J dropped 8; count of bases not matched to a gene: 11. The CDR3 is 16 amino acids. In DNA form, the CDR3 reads TGTGCCAGCAGCTTAGGTAGTTTGGGGGGGGGAGATGAGCAGTTCTTC. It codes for CASSLGSLGGGDEQFF.

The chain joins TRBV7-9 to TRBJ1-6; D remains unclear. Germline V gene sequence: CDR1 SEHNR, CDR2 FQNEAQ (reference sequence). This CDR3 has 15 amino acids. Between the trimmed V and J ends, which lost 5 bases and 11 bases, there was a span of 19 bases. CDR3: CASSPSGGERTPLHF. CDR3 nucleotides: TGTGCCAGCAGCCCCTCCGGCGGGGAGAGGACACCCCTCCACTTT.

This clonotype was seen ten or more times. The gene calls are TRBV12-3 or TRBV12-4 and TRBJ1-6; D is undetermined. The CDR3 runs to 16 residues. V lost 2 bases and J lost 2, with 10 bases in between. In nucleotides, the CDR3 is TGTGCCAGCAGTTTACGTCCCGGGACCTATAATTCACCCCTCCACTTT. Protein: CASSLRPGTYNSPLHF.

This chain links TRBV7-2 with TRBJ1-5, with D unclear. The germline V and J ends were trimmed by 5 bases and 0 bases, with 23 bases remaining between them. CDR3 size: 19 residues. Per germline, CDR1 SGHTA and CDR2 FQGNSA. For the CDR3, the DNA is TGTGCCAGCAGCAAAATTGGCGTCAGTCTTCGGGATAGCAATCAGCCCCAGCATTTT. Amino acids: CASSKIGVSLRDSNQPQHF.

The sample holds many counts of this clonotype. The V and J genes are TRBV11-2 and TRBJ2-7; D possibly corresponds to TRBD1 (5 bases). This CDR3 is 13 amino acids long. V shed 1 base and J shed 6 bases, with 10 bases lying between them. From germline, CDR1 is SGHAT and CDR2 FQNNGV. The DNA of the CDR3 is TGTGCCAGCAGCTTAGCTGGGGCAGCCGAGCAGTACTTC. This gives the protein CASSLAGAAEQYF.

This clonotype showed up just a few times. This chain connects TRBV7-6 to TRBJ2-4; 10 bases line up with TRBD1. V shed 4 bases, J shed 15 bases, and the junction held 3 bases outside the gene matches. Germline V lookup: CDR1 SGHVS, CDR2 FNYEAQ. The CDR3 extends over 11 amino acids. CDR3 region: CASSSGQGVYF. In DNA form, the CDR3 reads TGTGCCAGCAGCTCCGGACAGGGGGTGTACTTC.

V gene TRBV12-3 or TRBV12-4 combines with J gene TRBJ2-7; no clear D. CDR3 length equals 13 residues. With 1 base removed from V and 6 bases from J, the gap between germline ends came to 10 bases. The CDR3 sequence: CASSLGLLSEQYF. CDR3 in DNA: TGTGCCAGCAGTTTAGGTTTACTATCCGAGCAGTACTTC.

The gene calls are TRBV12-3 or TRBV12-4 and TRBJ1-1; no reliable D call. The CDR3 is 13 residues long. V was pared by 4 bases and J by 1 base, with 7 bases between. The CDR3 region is CASSYGWNTEAFF. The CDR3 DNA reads TGTGCCAGCAGTTACGGTTGGAACACTGAAGCTTTCTTT.

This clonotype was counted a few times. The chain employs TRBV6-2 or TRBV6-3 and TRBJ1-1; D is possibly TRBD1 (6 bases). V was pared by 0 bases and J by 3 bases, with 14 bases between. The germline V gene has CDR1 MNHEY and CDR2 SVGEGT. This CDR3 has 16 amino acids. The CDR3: CASSYSPGRGDTEAFF. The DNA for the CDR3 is TGTGCCAGCAGTTACTCGCCCGGCAGGGGAGACACTGAAGCTTTCTTT.

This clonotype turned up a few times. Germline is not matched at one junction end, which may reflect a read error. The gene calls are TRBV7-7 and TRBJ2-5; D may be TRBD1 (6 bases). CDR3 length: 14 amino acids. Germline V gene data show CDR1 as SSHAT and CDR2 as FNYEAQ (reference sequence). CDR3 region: CASSLRDNQETQYF. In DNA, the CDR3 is TGTGCTAGCAGCTTAAGGGACAACCAAGAGACCCAGTACTTC.

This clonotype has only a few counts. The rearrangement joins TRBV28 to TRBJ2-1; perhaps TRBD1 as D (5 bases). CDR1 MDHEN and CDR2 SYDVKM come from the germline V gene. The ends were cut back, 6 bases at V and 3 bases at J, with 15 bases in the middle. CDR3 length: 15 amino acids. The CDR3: CASSRIRDSYNEQFF. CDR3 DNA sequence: TGTGCCAGCAGCCGAATCAGAGACAGCTACAATGAGCAGTTCTTC.

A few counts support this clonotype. As DNA, the CDR3 is TGTGCCAGCAGTCCCATCGGTCCTGGGAGCACTGAAGCTTTCTTT. Protein sequence: CASSPIGPGSTEAFF. The chain carries TRBV12-3 or TRBV12-4 and TRBJ1-1; D is undetermined. V lost 5 bases and J lost 4, with 17 bases in between. The length of the CDR3 is 15 residues.

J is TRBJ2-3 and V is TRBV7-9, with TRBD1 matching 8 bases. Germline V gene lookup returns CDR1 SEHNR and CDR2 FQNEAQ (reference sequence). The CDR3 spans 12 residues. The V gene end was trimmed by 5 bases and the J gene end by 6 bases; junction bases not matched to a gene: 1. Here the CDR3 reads CASSRQGDTQYF. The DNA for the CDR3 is TGTGCCAGCAGCCGACAGGGGGATACGCAGTATTTT. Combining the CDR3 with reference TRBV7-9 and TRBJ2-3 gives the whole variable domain DTGVSQNPRHKITKRGQNVTFRCDPISEHNRLYWYRQTLGQGPEFLTYFQNEAQLEKSRLLSDRFSAERPKGSFSTLEIQRTEQGDSAMYLCASSRQGDTQYFGPGTRLTVL.

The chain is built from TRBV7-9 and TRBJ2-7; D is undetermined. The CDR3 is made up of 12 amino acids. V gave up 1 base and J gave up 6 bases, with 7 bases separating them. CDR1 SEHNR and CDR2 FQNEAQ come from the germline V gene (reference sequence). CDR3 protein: CASSLEGLEQYF. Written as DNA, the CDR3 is TGTGCCAGCAGCTTAGAGGGTCTCGAGCAGTACTTC.

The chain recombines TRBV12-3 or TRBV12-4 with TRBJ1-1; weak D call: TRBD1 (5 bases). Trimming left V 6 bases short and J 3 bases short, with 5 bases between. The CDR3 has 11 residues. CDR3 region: CASRGDTEAFF. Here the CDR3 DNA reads TGTGCCAGCAGAGGGGACACTGAAGCTTTCTTT.

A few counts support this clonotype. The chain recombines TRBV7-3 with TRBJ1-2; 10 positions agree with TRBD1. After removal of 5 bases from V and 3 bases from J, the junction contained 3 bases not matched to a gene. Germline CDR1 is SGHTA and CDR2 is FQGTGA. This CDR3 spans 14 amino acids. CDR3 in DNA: TGTGCCAGCAGCCGTGGACAGGGGGACTATGGCTACACCTTC. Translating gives CASSRGQGDYGYTF.